This T cell receptor beta chain is drawn from a study of a mutant IDH1 vaccine in newly diagnosed glioma. Study information: Commencement of vaccination occurred 4-6 weeks following radiotherapy alone, or concurrently with temozolomide cycles.

Here immunoSEQ multiplex PCR was the method, and the copy in TCRdb shows in-frame clones only, minus some. The sample shows 55,000 to 65,000 clones, about 80% of them seen only once. This clone was detected a few times. What it binds is not known. V shed 6 bases and J shed 6 bases, with 9 bases lying between them. The CDR3 sequence is 12 residues long. In germline, CDR1 is SNHLY, CDR2 FYNNEI. The time point denotes: week 11, during vaccination. Vaccinated patients received 300 ug of mutant IDH1 20-mer peptide per dose, with topical imiquimod. The clonotype was recovered from a man aged 50 to 59 with glioma. Sequenced here: PBMCs, sampled from a glioma patient whose treatment included an IDH1 peptide vaccine. V usage is TRBV2 and J usage is TRBJ2-4, with D possibly matching TRBD1 (5 bases). The CDR3 sequence: CASSQGTNIQYF. As DNA, the CDR3 is TGTGCCAGCAGCCAGGGAACAAACATTCAGTACTTC.